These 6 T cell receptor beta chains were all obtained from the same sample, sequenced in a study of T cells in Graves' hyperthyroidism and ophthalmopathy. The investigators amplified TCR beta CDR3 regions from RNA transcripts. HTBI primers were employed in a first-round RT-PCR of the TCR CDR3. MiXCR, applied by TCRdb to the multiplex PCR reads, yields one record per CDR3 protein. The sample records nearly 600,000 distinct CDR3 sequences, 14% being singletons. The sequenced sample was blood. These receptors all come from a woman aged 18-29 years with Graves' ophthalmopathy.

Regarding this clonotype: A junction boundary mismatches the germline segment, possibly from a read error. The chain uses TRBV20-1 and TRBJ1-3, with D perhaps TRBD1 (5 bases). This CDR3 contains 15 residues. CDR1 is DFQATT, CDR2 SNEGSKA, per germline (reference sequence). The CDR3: CSAGRDRVSGNAIYF. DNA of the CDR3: TGCAGTGCTGGCAGGGATAGGGTCTCTGGAAACGCCATATATTTT.

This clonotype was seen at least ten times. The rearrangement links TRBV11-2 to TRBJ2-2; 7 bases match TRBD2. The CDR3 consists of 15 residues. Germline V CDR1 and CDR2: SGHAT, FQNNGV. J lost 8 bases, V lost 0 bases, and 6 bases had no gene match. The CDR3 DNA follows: TGTGCCAGCAGCTTAGACCCTAGCGGCAGGGGGGAGCTGTTTTTT. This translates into CASSLDPSGRGELFF.

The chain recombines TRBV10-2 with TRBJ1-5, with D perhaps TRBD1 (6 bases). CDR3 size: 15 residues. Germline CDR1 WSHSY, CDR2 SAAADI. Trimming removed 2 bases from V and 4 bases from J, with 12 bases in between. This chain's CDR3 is CASSEGRGQNQPQHF. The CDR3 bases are TGCGCCAGCAGTGAGGGCAGGGGCCAGAATCAGCCCCAGCATTTT.

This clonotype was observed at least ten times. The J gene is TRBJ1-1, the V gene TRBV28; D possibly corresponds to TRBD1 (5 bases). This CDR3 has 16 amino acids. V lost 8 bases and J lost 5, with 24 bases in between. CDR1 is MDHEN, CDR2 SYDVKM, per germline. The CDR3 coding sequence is TGTGCCAGCGGCAACGGATTCGTGGGGGGAAAAACTGAAGCTTTCTTT. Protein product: CASGNGFVGGKTEAFF.

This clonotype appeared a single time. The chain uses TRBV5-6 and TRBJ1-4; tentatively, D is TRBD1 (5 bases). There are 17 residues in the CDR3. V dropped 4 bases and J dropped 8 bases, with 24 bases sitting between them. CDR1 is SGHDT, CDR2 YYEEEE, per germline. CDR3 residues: CASSPRGLAGWEEKLFF. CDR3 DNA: TGTGCCAGCAGCCCGAGAGGTTTGGCAGGGTGGGAAGAAAAACTGTTTTTT.

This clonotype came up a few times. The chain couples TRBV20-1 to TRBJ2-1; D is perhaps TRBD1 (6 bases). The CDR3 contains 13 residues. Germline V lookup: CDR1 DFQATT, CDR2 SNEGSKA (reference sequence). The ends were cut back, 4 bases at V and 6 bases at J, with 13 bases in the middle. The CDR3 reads CSAITGFSNEQFF. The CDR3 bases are TGCAGTGCTATTACAGGGTTCTCCAATGAGCAGTTCTTC.